What follows are 26 T cell receptor beta chains derived from one specimen sequenced in a study of shared T cell receptors in the human thymus. Sequencing used immunoSEQ multiplex PCR; TCRdb keeps in-frame clones, though not all of them. The repertoire has around 68,000 clones, about 96% of them found once; the top ten carry roughly 0.033%. The material sequenced was thymocytes. These receptors were collected from a human donor.

V is TRBV7-6 and J is TRBJ2-6, with TRBD1 as a possible D gene (6 bases). Germline CDR1 SGHVS, CDR2 FNYEAQ. This CDR3 has 20 residues. V was cut by 3 bases and J by 3 bases, with 24 bases left in between. The CDR3 loop reads CASSLEPRRQGLYGANVLTF. CDR3 nucleotides: TGTGCCAGCAGCTTGGAACCTCGTCGGCAGGGGCTTTATGGGGCCAACGTCCTGACTTTC.

V is TRBV6-5 and J is TRBJ1-2; possible D gene TRBD1, 6 bases. The V end lost 2 bases, the J end lost 4 bases, and 8 bases lay between the germline ends. Germline values: CDR1 MNHEY, CDR2 SVGAGI. This CDR3 spans 13 amino acids. The CDR3 spells CASSYEGGYGYTF. In nucleotides, the CDR3 is TGTGCCAGCAGTTACGAGGGGGGCTATGGCTACACCTTC.

The rearrangement uses TRBV5-1 and TRBJ2-3; D remains unclear. The CDR3 runs 17 residues. The germline gives CDR1 SGHRS, CDR2 YFSETQ. V dropped 7 bases and J dropped 8 bases, with 29 bases sitting between them. CDR3 nucleotide sequence: TGCGCCAGCGGAATCGGGCCAGATGTGCTCCCTAAGGCTACGCAGTATTTT. This sequence encodes CASGIGPDVLPKATQYF.

The V and J genes are TRBV7-9 and TRBJ2-5; D remains unclear. This CDR3 has 14 amino acids. V dropped 2 bases and J dropped 2 bases, with 9 bases sitting between them. Germline assignment: CDR1 SEHNR and CDR2 FQNEAQ (reference sequence). CDR3 in amino acids: CASSLSSVQETQYF. In DNA, the CDR3 is TGTGCCAGCAGCTTATCATCAGTACAAGAGACCCAGTACTTC.

The chain joins TRBV7-3 to TRBJ2-3, with 14 bases lining up with TRBD2. The germline V gene has CDR1 SGHTA and CDR2 FQGTGA. There are 16 residues in the CDR3. V lost 5 bases to trimming and J lost 4 bases; unmatched junction nucleotides: 5. The CDR3: CASSQTSGGVPDTQYF. The CDR3 bases are TGTGCCAGCAGCCAGACTAGCGGGGGGGTCCCAGATACGCAGTATTTT. Supplemented by reference TRBV7-3 and TRBJ2-3, the full variable domain reads GAGVSQTPSNKVTEKGKYVELRCDPISGHTALYWYRQSLGQGPEFLIYFQGTGAADDSGLPNDRFFAVRPEGSVSTLKIQRTERGDSAVYLCASSQTSGGVPDTQYFGPGTRLTVL.

The chain has TRBV5-1 and TRBJ2-5; 9 bases line up with TRBD2. Germline V gives CDR1 SGHRS, CDR2 YFSETQ. This CDR3 contains 16 residues. V trimming: 1 base; J trimming: 1 base; junction bases outside the gene matches: 5. CDR3 nucleotide sequence: TGCGCCAGCAGCTTGTGGGTAGCGGGGGTCCAAGAGACCCAGTACTTC. This codes for CASSLWVAGVQETQYF.

The genes are TRBV29-1 and TRBJ1-2, with 7 bases that match TRBD1. The germline V gene has CDR1 SQVTM and CDR2 ANQGSEA. This CDR3 is built from 14 residues. V gave up 5 bases and J gave up 0 bases; unmatched junction bases: 6. As DNA, the CDR3 is TGCAGCGTTTTTCGACAGGGTGCTAACTATGGCTACACCTTC. This sequence encodes CSVFRQGANYGYTF.

In this sample, this clone turned up once. At one of its ends the junction is not consistent with the germline gene, which may arise from a read error. The V call is TRBV7-9, the J call TRBJ1-2; D remains ambiguous. Germline values: CDR1 SEHNR, CDR2 FQNEAQ (reference sequence). CDR3 length: 17 residues. The chain's CDR3 is CASGLGLGQTMHYGYTF. CDR3 bases: TGTGCCAGCGGCTTAGGGCTTGGGCAGACCATGCACTATGGCTACACCTTC.

The J gene is TRBJ1-1, the V gene TRBV7-9; 7 bases match TRBD1. The CDR3 covers 18 residues. Germline trimming cut 1 base from V and 0 bases from J; bases unmatched to any gene: 11. CDR1 and CDR2 from the germline V gene are SEHNR and FQNEAQ (reference sequence). The CDR3 is CASSLVPPTGDMNTEAFF. Written as DNA, the CDR3 is TGTGCCAGCAGCTTAGTTCCCCCCACAGGGGACATGAACACTGAAGCTTTCTTT.

The genes are TRBV14 and TRBJ2-7, with D maybe TRBD1 (5 bases). V lost 0 bases and J 3 bases, leaving 15 bases between the germline ends. The CDR3 extends over 16 amino acids. Germline V gives CDR1 SGHDN, CDR2 FVKESK. The DNA of the CDR3 is TGTGCCAGCAGCCAAGATGTTAGGGGTTCGGGCTACGAGCAGTACTTC. Translation gives CASSQDVRGSGYEQYF.

V gene TRBV5-6 combines with J gene TRBJ2-1, with 12 bases matching TRBD2. V shed 4 bases and J 7 bases; nucleotides not matched to a gene: 9. The germline CDR1 and CDR2 sequences are SGHDT and YYEEEE. The CDR3 runs 16 residues. The CDR3 nucleotides read TGTGCCAGCAGCCCCCCGACTAGCGGGGGCCAGAATGAGCAGTTCTTC. Protein product: CASSPPTSGGQNEQFF.

The CDR3, as DNA: TGTGCCAGCAGTCGAGCGGGGATCGGGTACAATGAGCAGTTCTTC. It translates to CASSRAGIGYNEQFF. The rearrangement links TRBV6-5 to TRBJ2-1, with TRBD2 matching over 7 bases. V lost 5 bases to trimming and J lost 4 bases; unmatched junction nucleotides: 8. CDR1 MNHEY and CDR2 SVGAGI come from the germline V gene. The CDR3 totals 15 residues.

This chain connects TRBV6-6 to TRBJ2-5, with 8 bases aligning to TRBD1. CDR1 is MNHNY and CDR2 is SVGAGI in the germline V gene (reference sequence). This CDR3 is 12 amino acids long. V lost 9 bases to trimming and J lost 5 bases; unmatched junction nucleotides: 5. The CDR3 bases are TGTGCCAGTCAGGGGGCGGAGGAGACCCAGTACTTC. This codes for CASQGAEETQYF.

The chain uses TRBV13 and TRBJ2-1; 12 bases line up with TRBD2. The germline V gene has CDR1 PRHDT and CDR2 FYEKMQ (reference sequence). V was clipped by 5 bases and J by 7 bases; unmatched bases: 15. The CDR3 length is 18 residues. DNA of the CDR3: TGTGCCAGCAGCCACCCGGAGCCTAGCGGGGGGGCTGGTAATGAGCAGTTCTTC. It is translated as CASSHPEPSGGAGNEQFF.

The CDR3 DNA is TGTGCCAGCAGCCAAGAACGGCAGGTGGAGACCCAGTACTTC. Translated: CASSQERQVETQYF. The genes are TRBV14 and TRBJ2-5; no definite D call. The CDR3 has 14 residues. V lost 0 bases and J 5 bases, leaving 10 bases between the germline ends. Germline CDR1 SGHDN, CDR2 FVKESK.

The chain has TRBV15 and TRBJ1-2; D remains unclear. Germline assignment: CDR1 LNHNV and CDR2 YYDKDF (reference sequence). V lost 3 bases to trimming and J lost 5 bases, with 13 bases between them. This CDR3 contains 14 residues. The CDR3 reads CATSRAREKYGYTF. CDR3 coding DNA: TGTGCCACCAGCAGGGCCCGGGAAAAATATGGCTACACCTTC.

The V gene is TRBV7-2, the J gene TRBJ1-2, with D possibly TRBD1 on 6 matching bases. CDR3 length equals 15 residues. Germline V gene sequence: CDR1 SGHTA, CDR2 FQGNSA. Deletions cut 5 bases from V and 4 bases from J, with 17 bases between. CDR3 sequence: CASSIGTTQSYGYTF. The CDR3 nucleotides read TGTGCCAGCAGCATAGGGACAACCCAATCCTATGGCTACACCTTC.

In this sample, this clone turned up once. The chain joins TRBV6-5 to TRBJ2-3; TRBD1 agrees at 7 bases. The germline gives CDR1 MNHEY, CDR2 SVGAGI. Losses at the gene ends were 6 bases for V and 2 bases for J; bases not matched to a gene: 2. The length of the CDR3 is 13 residues. The CDR3 protein is CASSQGDTDTQYF. CDR3 DNA sequence: TGTGCCAGCAGCCAGGGGGACACAGATACGCAGTATTTT.

J is TRBJ2-5 and V is TRBV5-6, with D perhaps TRBD2 (6 bases). The CDR3 covers 16 residues. From germline, CDR1 is SGHDT and CDR2 YYEEEE. Trimming shortened V by 4 bases and J by 2 bases, and 18 bases separated the two germline ends. The CDR3 DNA is TGTGCCAGCAGCCTAGGACTAACCGGGAATCAAGAGACCCAGTACTTC. The encoded protein is CASSLGLTGNQETQYF.

The V and J genes are TRBV7-3 and TRBJ1-2; D may be TRBD1 (5 bases). This CDR3 has 14 residues. The germline CDR1 and CDR2 sequences are SGHTA and FQGTGA. Trimming removed 1 base at V and 7 bases at J, with 13 bases between. In DNA, the CDR3 is TGTGCCAGCAGCTTAAATGGGGGTACGGGTGGCTACACCTTC. It specifies CASSLNGGTGGYTF.

V usage is TRBV7-2 and J usage is TRBJ2-7, with D possibly matching TRBD1 (5 bases). The CDR3 spans 16 residues. Germline CDR1 and CDR2: SGHTA and FQGNSA. Trimming stripped 3 bases from V and 0 bases from J, with 15 bases between. CDR3 sequence reads: CASSFPKEDSSYEQYF. Here the CDR3 DNA reads TGTGCCAGCAGCTTTCCCAAGGAAGACAGCTCCTACGAGCAGTACTTC. Using reference TRBV7-2 and TRBJ2-7 for the parts outside the CDR3, the full variable domain is GAGVSQSPSNKVTEKGKDVELRCDPISGHTALYWYRQSLGQGLEFLIYFQGNSAPDKSGLPSDRFSAERTGGSVSTLTIQRTQQEDSAVYLCASSFPKEDSSYEQYFGPGTRLTVT.

This chain links TRBV7-6 with TRBJ1-1, with TRBD1 as a possible D gene (6 bases). From germline, CDR1 is SGHVS and CDR2 FNYEAQ. The CDR3 consists of 14 residues. Trimming left V 2 bases short and J 2 bases short, with 9 bases between. The CDR3 region is CASSLSRGNTEAFF. The CDR3 bases are TGTGCCAGCAGCTTATCCAGGGGAAACACTGAAGCTTTCTTT.

This chain joins TRBV27 and TRBJ1-3; 9 bases are a match to TRBD1. In germline, CDR1 is MNHEY, CDR2 SMNVEV (reference sequence). V lost 6 bases and J lost 0; bases outside the gene matches: 6. The CDR3 has 16 residues. CDR3 bases: TGTGCCAGCAGACCAGGACAGGGGAGCTCTGGAAACACCATATATTTT. This gives the protein CASRPGQGSSGNTIYF.

The rearrangement uses TRBV5-1 and TRBJ2-1; maybe TRBD1 (6 bases). CDR3 size: 15 residues. Per the germline V gene, CDR1 is SGHRS and CDR2 is YFSETQ. V lost 4 bases to trimming and J lost 8 bases, with 19 bases between them. CDR3 loop: CASSPDSKSRDEQFF. CDR3 nucleotide sequence: TGCGCCAGCAGCCCGGACAGCAAATCTAGGGATGAGCAGTTCTTC.

The chain recombines TRBV11-2 with TRBJ2-7, with D maybe TRBD2 (6 bases). V lost 10 bases to trimming and J lost 6 bases, with 22 bases between them. The CDR3 is 14 amino acids. CDR1 is SGHAT and CDR2 is FQNNGV in the germline V gene. The CDR3 sequence is CATKKSGGEVEQYF. The DNA for the CDR3 is TGTGCCACAAAGAAATCGGGCGGGGAGGTCGAGCAGTACTTC.

The chain carries TRBV6-4 and TRBJ2-4; 7 nucleotides line up with TRBD1. The CDR3 consists of 15 residues. The V gene's germline CDR1 is MRHNA and CDR2 SNTAGT. Unmatched junction bases numbered 2, after V lost 2 bases and J lost 1 base. CDR3 nucleotide sequence: TGTGCCAGCAGTGACGCGGACAGGGCCAAAAACATTCAGTACTTC. This sequence encodes CASSDADRAKNIQYF.